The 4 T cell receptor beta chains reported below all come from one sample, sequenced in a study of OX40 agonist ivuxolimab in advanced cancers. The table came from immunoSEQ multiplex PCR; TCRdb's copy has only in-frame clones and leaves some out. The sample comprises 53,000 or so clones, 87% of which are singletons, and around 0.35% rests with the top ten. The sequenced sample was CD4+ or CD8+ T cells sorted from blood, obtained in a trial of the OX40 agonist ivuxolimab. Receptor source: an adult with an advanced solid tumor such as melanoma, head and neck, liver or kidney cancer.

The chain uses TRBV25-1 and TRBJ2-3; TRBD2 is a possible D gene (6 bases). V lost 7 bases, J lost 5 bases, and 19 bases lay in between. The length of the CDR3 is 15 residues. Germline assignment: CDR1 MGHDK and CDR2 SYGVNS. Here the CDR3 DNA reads TGTGCCAGCACTGACTCCCGGGGGAGCGGAGATACGCAGTATTTT. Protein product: CASTDSRGSGDTQYF.

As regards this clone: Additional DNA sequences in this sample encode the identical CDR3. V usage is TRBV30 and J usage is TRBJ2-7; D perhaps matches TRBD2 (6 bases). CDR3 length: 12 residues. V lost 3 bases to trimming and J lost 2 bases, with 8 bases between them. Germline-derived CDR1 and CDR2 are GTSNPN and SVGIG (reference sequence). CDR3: CAWSGGTYEQYF. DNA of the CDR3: TGTGCCTGGAGCGGGGGTACCTACGAGCAGTACTTC.

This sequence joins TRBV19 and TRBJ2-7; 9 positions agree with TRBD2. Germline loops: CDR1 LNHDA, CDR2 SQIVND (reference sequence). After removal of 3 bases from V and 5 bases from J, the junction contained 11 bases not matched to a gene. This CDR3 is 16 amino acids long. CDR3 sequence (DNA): TGTGCCAGTAGTATTTTTCTAGCGGGGCCCGCCCACGAGCAGTACTTC. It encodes CASSIFLAGPAHEQYF.

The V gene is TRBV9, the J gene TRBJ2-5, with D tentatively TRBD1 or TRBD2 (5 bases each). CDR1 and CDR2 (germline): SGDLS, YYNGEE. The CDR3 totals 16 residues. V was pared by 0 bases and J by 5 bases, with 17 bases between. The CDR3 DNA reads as TGTGCCAGCAGCGTAGAACCTTGGGGCAGAGGGGAGACCCAGTACTTC. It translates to CASSVEPWGRGETQYF. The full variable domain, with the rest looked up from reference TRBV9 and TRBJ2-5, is DSGVTQTPKHLITATGQRVTLRCSPRSGDLSVYWYQQSLDQGLQFLIQYYNGEERAKGNILERFSAQQFPDLHSELNLSSLELGDSALYFCASSVEPWGRGETQYFGPGTRLLVL.